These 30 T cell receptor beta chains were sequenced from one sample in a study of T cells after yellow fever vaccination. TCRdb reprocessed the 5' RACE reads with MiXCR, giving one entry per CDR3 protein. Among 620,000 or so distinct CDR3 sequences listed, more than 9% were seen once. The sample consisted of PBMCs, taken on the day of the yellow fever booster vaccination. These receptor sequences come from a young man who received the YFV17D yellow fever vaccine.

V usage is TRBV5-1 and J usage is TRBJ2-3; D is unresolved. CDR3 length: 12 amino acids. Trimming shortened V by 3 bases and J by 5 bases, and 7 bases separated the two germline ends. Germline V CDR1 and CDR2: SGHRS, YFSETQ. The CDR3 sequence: CASSWQQDTQYF. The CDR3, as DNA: TGCGCCAGCAGCTGGCAGCAAGATACGCAGTATTTT. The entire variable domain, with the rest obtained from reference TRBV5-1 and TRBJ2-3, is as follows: KAGVTQTPRYLIKTRGQQVTLSCSPISGHRSVSWYQQTPGQGLQFLFEYFSETQRNKGNFPGRFSGRQFSNSRSEMNVSTLELGDSALYLCASSWQQDTQYFGPGTRLTVL.

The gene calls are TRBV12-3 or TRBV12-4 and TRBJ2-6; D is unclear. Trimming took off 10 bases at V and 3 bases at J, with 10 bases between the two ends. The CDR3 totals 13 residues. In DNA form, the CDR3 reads TGTGCCACCCTAATCTTTGGGGCCAACGTCCTGACTTTC. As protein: CATLIFGANVLTF.

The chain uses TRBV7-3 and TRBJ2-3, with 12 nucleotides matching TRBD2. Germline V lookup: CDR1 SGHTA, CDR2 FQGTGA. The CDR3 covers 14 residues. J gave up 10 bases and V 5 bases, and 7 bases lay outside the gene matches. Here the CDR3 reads CASSLTSGRTAQYF. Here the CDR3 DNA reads TGTGCCAGCAGCCTCACTAGCGGGAGGACGGCGCAGTATTTT.

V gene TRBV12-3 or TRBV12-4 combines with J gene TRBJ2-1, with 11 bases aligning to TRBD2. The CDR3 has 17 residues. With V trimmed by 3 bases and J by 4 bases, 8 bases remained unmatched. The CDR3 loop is CASSFPILAGGYNEQFF. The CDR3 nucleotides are TGTGCCAGCAGTTTCCCAATTCTAGCGGGAGGTTACAATGAGCAGTTCTTC.

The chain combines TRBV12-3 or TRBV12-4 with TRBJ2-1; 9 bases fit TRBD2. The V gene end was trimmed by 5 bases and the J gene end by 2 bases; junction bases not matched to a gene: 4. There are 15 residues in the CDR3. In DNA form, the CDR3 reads TGTGCCAGCAGTAAAACTAGCGGGCCCTACAATGAGCAGTTCTTC. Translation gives CASSKTSGPYNEQFF.

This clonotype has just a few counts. The CDR3: CASSPDRGRGLGGEQFF. CDR3 DNA sequence: TGTGCCAGCAGCCCCGATCGAGGGAGGGGGCTAGGAGGAGAGCAGTTCTTC. V usage is TRBV14 and J usage is TRBJ2-1, with D possibly being TRBD1 or TRBD2 (7 bases each). CDR3 length equals 17 residues. With 4 bases removed from V and 10 bases from J, the gap between germline ends came to 26 bases. Germline-derived CDR1 and CDR2 are SGHDN and FVKESK.

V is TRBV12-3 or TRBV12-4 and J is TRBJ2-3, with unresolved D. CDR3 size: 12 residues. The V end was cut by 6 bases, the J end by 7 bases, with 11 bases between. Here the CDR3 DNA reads TGTGCCAGCAGCTCTGGGTACAATACGCAGTATTTT. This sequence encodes CASSSGYNTQYF.

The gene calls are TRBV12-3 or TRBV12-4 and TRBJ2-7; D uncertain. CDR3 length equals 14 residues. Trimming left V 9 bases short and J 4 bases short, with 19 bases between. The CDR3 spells CASTTFSAEYEQYF. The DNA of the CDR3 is TGTGCCAGTACTACTTTCTCCGCCGAATACGAGCAGTACTTC.

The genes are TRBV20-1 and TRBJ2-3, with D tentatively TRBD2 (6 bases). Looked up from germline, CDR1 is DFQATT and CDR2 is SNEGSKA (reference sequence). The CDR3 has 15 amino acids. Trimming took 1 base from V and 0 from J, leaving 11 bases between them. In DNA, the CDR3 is TGCAGTGCTAGAGTCGGCGGGATAAGCACAGATACGCAGTATTTT. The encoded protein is CSARVGGISTDTQYF.

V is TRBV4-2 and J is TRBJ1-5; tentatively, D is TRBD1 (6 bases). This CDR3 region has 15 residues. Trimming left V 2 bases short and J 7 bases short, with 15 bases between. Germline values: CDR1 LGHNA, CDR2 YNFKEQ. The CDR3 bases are TGTGCCAGCAGCCAACCTGGGGACACTGGACAGCCCCAGCATTTT. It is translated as CASSQPGDTGQPQHF.

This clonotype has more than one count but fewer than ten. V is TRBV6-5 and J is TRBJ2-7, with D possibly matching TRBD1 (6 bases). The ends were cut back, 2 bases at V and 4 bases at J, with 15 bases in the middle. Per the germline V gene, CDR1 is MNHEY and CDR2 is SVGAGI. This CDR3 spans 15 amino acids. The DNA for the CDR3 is TGTGCCAGCAGTTACAGGGGGTACGGCTTGTACGAGCAGTACTTC. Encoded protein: CASSYRGYGLYEQYF.

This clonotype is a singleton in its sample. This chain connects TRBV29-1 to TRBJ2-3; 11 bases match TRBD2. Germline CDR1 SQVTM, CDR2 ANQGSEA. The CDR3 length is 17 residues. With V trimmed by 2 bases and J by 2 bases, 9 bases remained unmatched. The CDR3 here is CSVEKLAGGPSTDTQYF. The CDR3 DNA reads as TGCAGCGTTGAAAAATTAGCGGGAGGGCCCTCCACAGATACGCAGTATTTT.

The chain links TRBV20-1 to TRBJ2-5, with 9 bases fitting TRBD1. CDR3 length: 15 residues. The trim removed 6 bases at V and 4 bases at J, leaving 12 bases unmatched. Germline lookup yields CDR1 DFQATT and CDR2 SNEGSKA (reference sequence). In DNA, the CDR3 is TGCAGTGCGCAAAACAGGGGGCGAGTCAGAGAGACCCAGTACTTC. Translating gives CSAQNRGRVRETQYF.

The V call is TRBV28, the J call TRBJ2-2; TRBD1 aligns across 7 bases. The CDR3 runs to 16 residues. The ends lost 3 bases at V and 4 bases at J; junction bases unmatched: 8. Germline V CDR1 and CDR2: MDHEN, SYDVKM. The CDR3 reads CASSFPPDRSTGELFF. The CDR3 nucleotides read TGTGCCAGCAGTTTCCCTCCGGACAGGTCCACCGGGGAGCTGTTTTTT.

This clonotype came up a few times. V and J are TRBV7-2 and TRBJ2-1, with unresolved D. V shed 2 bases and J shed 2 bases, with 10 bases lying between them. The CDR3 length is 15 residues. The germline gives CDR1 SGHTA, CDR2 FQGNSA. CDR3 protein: CASSLSAGPYNEQFF. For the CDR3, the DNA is TGTGCCAGCAGCTTAAGCGCCGGACCCTACAATGAGCAGTTCTTC. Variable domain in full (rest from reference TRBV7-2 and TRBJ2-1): GAGVSQSPSNKVTEKGKDVELRCDPISGHTALYWYRQSLGQGLEFLIYFQGNSAPDKSGLPSDRFSAERTGGSVSTLTIQRTQQEDSAVYLCASSLSAGPYNEQFFGPGTRLTVL.

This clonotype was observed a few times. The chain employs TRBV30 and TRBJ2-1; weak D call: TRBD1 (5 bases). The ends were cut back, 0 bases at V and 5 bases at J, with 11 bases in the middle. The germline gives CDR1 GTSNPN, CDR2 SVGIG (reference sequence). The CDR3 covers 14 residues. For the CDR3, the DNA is TGTGCCTGGAGTGTAAACAGGCAAGACAATGAGCAGTTCTTC. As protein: CAWSVNRQDNEQFF.

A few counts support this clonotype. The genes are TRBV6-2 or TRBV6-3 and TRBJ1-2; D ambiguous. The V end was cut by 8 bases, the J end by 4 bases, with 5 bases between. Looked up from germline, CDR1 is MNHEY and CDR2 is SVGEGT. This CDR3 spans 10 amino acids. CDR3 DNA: TGTGCCAGCCGGGCCTATGGCTACACCTTC. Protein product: CASRAYGYTF.

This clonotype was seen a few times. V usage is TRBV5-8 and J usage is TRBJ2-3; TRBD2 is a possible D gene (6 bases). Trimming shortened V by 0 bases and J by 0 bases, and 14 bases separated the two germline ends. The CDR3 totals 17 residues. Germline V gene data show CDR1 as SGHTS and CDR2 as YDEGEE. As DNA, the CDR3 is TGTGCCAGCAGCTTGGCCCGGAGGGGCCGTAGCACAGATACGCAGTATTTT. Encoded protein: CASSLARRGRSTDTQYF.

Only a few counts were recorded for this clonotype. CDR3 bases: TGCGCCAGCAGCTTGGGAAAGAACACTGAAGCTTTCTTT. It codes for CASSLGKNTEAFF. The chain uses TRBV5-1 and TRBJ1-1, with D unresolved. There are 13 residues in the CDR3. Trimming took off 0 bases at V and 1 base at J, with 4 bases between the two ends. From germline, CDR1 is SGHRS and CDR2 YFSETQ.

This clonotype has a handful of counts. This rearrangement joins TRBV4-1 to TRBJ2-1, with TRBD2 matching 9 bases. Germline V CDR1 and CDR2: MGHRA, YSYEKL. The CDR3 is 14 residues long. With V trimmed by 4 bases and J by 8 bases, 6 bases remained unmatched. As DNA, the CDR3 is TGCGCCAGCAGCCGGACTAGCGCATTAGATGAGCAGTTCTTC. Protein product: CASSRTSALDEQFF.

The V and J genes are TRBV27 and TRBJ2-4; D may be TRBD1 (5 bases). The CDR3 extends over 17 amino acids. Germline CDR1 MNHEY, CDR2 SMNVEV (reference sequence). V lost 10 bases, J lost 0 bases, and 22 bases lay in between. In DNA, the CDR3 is TGTGCCAACTCCTCGGACGGAGACAGCTTAGCCAAAAACATTCAGTACTTC. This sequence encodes CANSSDGDSLAKNIQYF.

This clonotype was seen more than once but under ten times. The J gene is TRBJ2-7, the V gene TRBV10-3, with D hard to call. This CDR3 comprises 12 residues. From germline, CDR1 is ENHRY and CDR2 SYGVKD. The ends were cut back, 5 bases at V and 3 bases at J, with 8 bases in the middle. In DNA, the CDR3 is TGTGCCATCAGTACAGACTTCTACGAGCAGTACTTC. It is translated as CAISTDFYEQYF.

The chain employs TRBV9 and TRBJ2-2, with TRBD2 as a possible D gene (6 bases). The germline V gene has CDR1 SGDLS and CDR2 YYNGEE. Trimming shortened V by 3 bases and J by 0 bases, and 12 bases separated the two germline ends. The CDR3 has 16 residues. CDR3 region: CASSGYSGTNTGELFF. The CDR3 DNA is TGTGCCAGCAGCGGATATAGCGGAACGAACACCGGGGAGCTGTTTTTT.

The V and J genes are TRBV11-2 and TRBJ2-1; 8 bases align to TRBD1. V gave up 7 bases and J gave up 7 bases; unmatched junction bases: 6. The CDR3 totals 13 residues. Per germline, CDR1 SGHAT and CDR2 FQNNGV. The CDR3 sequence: CASTWDRTNEQFF. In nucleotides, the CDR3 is TGTGCCAGCACCTGGGACAGGACAAATGAGCAGTTCTTC.

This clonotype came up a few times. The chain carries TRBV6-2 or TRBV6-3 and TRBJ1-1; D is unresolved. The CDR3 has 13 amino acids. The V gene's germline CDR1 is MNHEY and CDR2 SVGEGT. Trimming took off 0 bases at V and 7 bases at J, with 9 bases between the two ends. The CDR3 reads CASSYSLPGEAFF. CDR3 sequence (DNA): TGTGCCAGCAGTTACTCTCTCCCCGGTGAAGCTTTCTTT.

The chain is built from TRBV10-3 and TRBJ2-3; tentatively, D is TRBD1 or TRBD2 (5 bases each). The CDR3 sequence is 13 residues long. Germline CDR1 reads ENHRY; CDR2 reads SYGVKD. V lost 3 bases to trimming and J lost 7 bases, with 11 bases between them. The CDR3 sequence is CAISESGPYTQYF. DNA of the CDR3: TGTGCCATCAGTGAATCGGGGCCGTATACGCAGTATTTT.

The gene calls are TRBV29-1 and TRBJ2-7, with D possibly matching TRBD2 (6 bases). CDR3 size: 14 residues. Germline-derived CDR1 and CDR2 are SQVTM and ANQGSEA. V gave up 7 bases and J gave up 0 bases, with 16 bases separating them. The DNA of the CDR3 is TGCAGCGCCGCTAGCGAGATTAGCTCCTACGAGCAGTACTTC. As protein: CSAASEISSYEQYF.

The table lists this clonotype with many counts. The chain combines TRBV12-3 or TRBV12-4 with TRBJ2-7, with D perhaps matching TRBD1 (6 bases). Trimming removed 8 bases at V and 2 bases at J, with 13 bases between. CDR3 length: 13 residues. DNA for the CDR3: TGTGCCAGCGGGGACATTTTCCCCTACGAGCAGTACTTC. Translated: CASGDIFPYEQYF.

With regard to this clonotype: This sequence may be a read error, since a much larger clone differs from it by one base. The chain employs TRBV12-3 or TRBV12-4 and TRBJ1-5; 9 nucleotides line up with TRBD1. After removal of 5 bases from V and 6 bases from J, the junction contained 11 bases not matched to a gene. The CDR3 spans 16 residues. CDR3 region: CASSPLQGAGVQPQHF. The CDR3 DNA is TGTGCCAGCAGTCCACTACAGGGGGCGGGGGTTCAGCCCCAGCATTTT.

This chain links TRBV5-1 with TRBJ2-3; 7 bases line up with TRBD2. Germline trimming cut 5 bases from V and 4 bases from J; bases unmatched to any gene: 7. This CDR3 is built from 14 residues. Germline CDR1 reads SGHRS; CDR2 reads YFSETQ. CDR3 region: CASRSSGGPDTQYF. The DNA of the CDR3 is TGCGCCAGCAGATCTAGCGGTGGGCCAGATACGCAGTATTTT.